The TCR beta chain under discussion was sequenced for a study of PD-1 blockade in mismatch repair-deficient tumors. For the study at large: Enrolled about 2013-2017, patients had progressing, pretreated mismatch repair-deficient cancers of about twelve types.

Germline assignment: CDR1 MDHEN and CDR2 SYDVKM. V lost 3 bases, J lost 4 bases, and 10 bases lay in between. The CDR3 is 13 amino acids. All patients were mismatch repair deficient, assessed by either PCR or immunohistochemistry. TCRs were sequenced from a few patients responding to pembrolizumab. Clones were read by immunoSEQ multiplex PCR, and TCRdb kept only the in-frame ones, dropping some. The sample lists tens of thousands of clones; over 80% were seen once. The sample holds a few counts of this clone. The source was PBMCs, collected around 6 weeks after starting pembrolizumab. This receptor was identified in an adult with mismatch repair-deficient cancer. The rearrangement uses TRBV28 and TRBJ2-7; TRBD1 is a possible D gene (6 bases). The CDR3 sequence: CASSFLTGYEQYF. The DNA of the CDR3 is TGTGCCAGCAGTTTTTTGACAGGATACGAGCAGTACTTC.